This TCR beta chain was identified during a study of blood T cells in healthy people across ages. Notes on the study in general: Not knowing donor CMV status may have confounded expanded clonotype changes. When one million T cells were used, diversity estimates were thought to be underestimates.

A second 7 to 11 cycle PCR used barcoded and J-beta primers. Every sample returned 2.5 million or more CDR3-containing paired-end reads. TCRdb used MiXCR to reprocess the 5' RACE reads, holding one entry per CDR3 protein. In the table there are 700,000 or so distinct CDR3 sequences, about a fifth of which are singletons. At least ten counts were recorded for this clonotype. What it binds is not known. The CDR3 spans 16 residues. Germline V gene data show CDR1 as SGHRS and CDR2 as YFSETQ. V dropped 0 bases and J dropped 3; count of bases not matched to a gene: 5. Sequenced material: blood. This sequence was found in a man in his 70s in good health. The V call is TRBV5-1, the J call TRBJ2-7, with 11 bases that match TRBD1. CDR3 DNA: TGCGCCAGCAGCTTGGCGGGGACAGGGGGGAACTACGAGCAGTACTTC. It encodes CASSLAGTGGNYEQYF.